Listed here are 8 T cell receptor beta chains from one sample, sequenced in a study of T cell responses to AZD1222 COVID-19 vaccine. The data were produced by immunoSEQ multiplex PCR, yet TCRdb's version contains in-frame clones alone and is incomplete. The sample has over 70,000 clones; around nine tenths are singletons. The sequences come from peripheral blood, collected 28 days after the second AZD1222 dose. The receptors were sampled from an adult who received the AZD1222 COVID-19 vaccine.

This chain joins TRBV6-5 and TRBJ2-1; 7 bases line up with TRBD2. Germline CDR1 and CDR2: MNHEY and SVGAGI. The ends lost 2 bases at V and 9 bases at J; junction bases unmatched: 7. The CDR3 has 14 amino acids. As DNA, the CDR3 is TGTGCCAGCAGTTACCTCGGGGGGTTGGCTGAGCAGTTCTTC. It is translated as CASSYLGGLAEQFF.

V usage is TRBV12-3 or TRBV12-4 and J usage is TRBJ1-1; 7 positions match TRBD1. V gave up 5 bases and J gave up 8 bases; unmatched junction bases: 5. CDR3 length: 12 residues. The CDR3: CASSIRQGEAFF. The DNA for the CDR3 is TGTGCCAGCAGTATACGACAGGGAGAAGCTTTCTTT.

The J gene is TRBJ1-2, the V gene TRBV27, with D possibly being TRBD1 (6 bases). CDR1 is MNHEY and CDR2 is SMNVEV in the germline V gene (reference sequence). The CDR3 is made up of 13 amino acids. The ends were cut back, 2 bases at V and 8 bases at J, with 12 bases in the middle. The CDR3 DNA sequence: TGTGCCAGCAGTTTAGAGGGGGGGAGAGGCTACACCTTC. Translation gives CASSLEGGRGYTF.

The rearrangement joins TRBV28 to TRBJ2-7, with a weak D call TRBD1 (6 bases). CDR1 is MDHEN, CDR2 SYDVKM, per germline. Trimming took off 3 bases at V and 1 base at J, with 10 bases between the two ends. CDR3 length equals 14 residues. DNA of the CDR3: TGTGCCAGCAGTTTCTGGACAGAGTCCTACGAGCAGTACTTC. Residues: CASSFWTESYEQYF.

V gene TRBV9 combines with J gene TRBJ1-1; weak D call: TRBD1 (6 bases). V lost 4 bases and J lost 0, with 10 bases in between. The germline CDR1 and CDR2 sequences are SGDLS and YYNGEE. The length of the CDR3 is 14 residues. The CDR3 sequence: CASSPGQMNTEAFF. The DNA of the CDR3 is TGTGCCAGCAGCCCCGGACAGATGAACACTGAAGCTTTCTTT.

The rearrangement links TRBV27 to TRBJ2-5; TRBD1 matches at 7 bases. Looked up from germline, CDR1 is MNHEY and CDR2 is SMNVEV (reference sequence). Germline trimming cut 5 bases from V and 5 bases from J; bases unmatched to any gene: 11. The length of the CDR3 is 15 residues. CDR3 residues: CASSPTSTGQETQYF. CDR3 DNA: TGTGCCAGCAGTCCAACCTCGACAGGGCAGGAGACCCAGTACTTC.

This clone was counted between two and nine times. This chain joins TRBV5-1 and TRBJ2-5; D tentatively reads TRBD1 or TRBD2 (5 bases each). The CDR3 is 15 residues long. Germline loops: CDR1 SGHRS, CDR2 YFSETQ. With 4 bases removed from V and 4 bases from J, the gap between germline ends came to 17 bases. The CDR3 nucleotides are TGCGCCAGCAGCCTCGGGGATGGACATGTAGAGACCCAGTACTTC. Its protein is CASSLGDGHVETQYF. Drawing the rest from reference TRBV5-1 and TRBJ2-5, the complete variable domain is KAGVTQTPRYLIKTRGQQVTLSCSPISGHRSVSWYQQTPGQGLQFLFEYFSETQRNKGNFPGRFSGRQFSNSRSEMNVSTLELGDSALYLCASSLGDGHVETQYFGPGTRLLVL.

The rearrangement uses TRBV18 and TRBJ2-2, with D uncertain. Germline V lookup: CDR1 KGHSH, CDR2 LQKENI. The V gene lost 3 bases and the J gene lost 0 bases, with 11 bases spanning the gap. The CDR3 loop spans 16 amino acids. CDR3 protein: CASSPTDHANTGELFF. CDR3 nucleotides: TGTGCCAGCTCACCGACGGATCACGCGAACACCGGGGAGCTGTTTTTT. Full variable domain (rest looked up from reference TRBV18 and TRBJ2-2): NAGVMQNPRHLVRRRGQEARLRCSPMKGHSHVYWYRQLPEEGLKFMVYLQKENIIDESGMPKERFSAEFPKEGPSILRIQQVVRGDSAAYFCASSPTDHANTGELFFGEGSRLTVL.